This is a list of T cell receptor beta chains from one sample in a study of beta chain features in type 1 diabetes. Sequencing used immunoSEQ multiplex PCR; TCRdb keeps in-frame clones, though not all of them. This sample carries 300,000 to 350,000 clones, around 7.6% of them seen once, and the ten largest clones take 0.44%. Sequenced: central memory CD4+ T cells from blood. The receptor set was obtained from a woman between 18 and 29 years old in good health. Both conserved end residues are part of each CDR3. The D gene is left open where the match is weak. Size tells how often a clone was seen (once, few, many) or the class of an expanded clone, and some rows leave it out.

v_call	clone_size	j_call	d_call	cdr3_nt	cdr3_aa
TRBV7-9	few	TRBJ2-5	-	TGTGCCAGCAGCGCCCAATTTACCGGGACATGGGAGACCCAGTACTTC	CASSAQFTGTWETQYF
TRBV6-5	-	TRBJ1-2	TRBD1	TGTGCCAGCAGCGGGACAGGCTGGTATGGCTACACCTTC	CASSGTGWYGYTF
TRBV9	few	TRBJ2-3	-	TGTGCCAGCAGCGTATGGGGCTTAAGCACAGATACGCAGTATTTT	CASSVWGLSTDTQYF
TRBV5-1	many	TRBJ2-7	-	TGCGCCAGCAACCCCAGGGGGGGGAGAAACGAGCAGTACTTC	CASNPRGGRNEQYF
TRBV27	-	TRBJ2-7	-	TGTGCCAGCAGTCGGAGTAGTCCAGAGTACTTC	CASSRSSPEYF
TRBV7-8	many	TRBJ2-1	-	TGTGCCAGCAGCCCGGGAAATGAGCAGTTCTTC	CASSPGNEQFF
TRBV28	few	TRBJ1-5	-	TGTGCCAGCAGTTTATCAAGGGTTGTTCGGCCCCAGCATTTT	CASSLSRVVRPQHF
TRBV7-2	-	TRBJ2-3	-	TGTGCCAGCAGGGGAGCGGTCGGGATTACAACAGATACGCAGTATTTT	CASRGAVGITTDTQYF
TRBV7-9	few	TRBJ1-2	-	TGTGCCAGCAGCTTGGGGCGTGGCTACACCTTC	CASSLGRGYTF
TRBV7-9	-	TRBJ2-5	TRBD1	TGTGCCAGCAGCCCCGGAACAGGGGGTTTGGAAGAGACCCAGTACTTC	CASSPGTGGLEETQYF
TRBV7-2	many	TRBJ2-3	-	TGTGCCAGCAGCCAGATGTGGGATACGCAGTATTTT	CASSQMWDTQYF
TRBV7-3	-	TRBJ2-5	-	TGTGCCAGCAGCTTGCGGGGCGGGGAGACCCAGTACTTC	CASSLRGGETQYF
TRBV28	few	TRBJ2-7	TRBD2	TGTGCCAGCAGTTTACCACCCCGTCCCAAGTGGCTAGCGGGAGTAAGTCCCTACGAGCAGTACTTC	CASSLPPRPKWLAGVSPYEQYF
TRBV5-1	-	TRBJ1-2	-	TGTGCCAGCAGCTTGACACTCTATGGCTACACCTTC	CASSLTLYGYTF
TRBV27	-	TRBJ1-1	-	TGTGCCACCAGTGAAGGGCTGGGGGCCGCTTTCTTT	CATSEGLGAAFF
TRBV5-4	many	TRBJ2-5	TRBD1	TGTGCCAGCAGCCCGAGTACAGGGGGAGGTGAGACCCAGTACTTC	CASSPSTGGGETQYF
TRBV2	many	TRBJ2-1	-	TGTGCAAGTCTATATGCCCAGATGTACAATGAGCAGTTCTTC	CASLYAQMYNEQFF
TRBV9	few	TRBJ1-6	-	TGTGCCAGCAGCCCGCGGCCTACTCCTGATTCACCCCTCCACTTT	CASSPRPTPDSPLHF
TRBV18	many	TRBJ2-1	TRBD2	TGTGCCAGCTCACCAAATAGTGCGGGGGGATCCTACAATGAGCAGTTCTTC	CASSPNSAGGSYNEQFF
TRBV6-1	few	TRBJ2-7	-	TGTGCCAGCAGTGAAATCGATCGCGAGCAGTACTTC	CASSEIDREQYF
TRBV7-3	few	TRBJ2-5	TRBD2	TGTGCCAGCAGCTTAACCAGCGGGAGTGGAGGAGAGACCCAGTACTTC	CASSLTSGSGGETQYF
TRBV5-4	-	TRBJ2-3	TRBD2	TGTGCCAGCAGCATAGCGGGAGGACGCACAGATACGCAGTATTTT	CASSIAGGRTDTQYF
TRBV28	-	TRBJ2-4	-	TGTGCCAGCAGTTACACATCAACCCTAGCCAAAAACATTCAGTACTTC	CASSYTSTLAKNIQYF
TRBV2	few	TRBJ1-1	TRBD1	TGTGCCACCACGACAGGGAATACTGAAGCTTTCTTT	CATTTGNTEAFF
TRBV11-3	-	TRBJ2-1	-	TGTGCCAGCAGCCGCCATTTAGCCTACAATGAGCAGTTCTTC	CASSRHLAYNEQFF
TRBV6-5	-	TRBJ1-4	TRBD1	TGTGCCAGTTACAGGGGGGCTGAAAAACTGTTTTTT	CASYRGAEKLFF
TRBV28	-	TRBJ2-1	-	TGTGCCAGCAGTTTGCGTGTCGGGTTAGTTGGCCATGAGCAGTTCTTC	CASSLRVGLVGHEQFF
TRBV28	-	TRBJ2-7	TRBD1	TGTGCCAGCAGTACGGGACAGGGGGCAAGAGAGCAGTACTTC	CASSTGQGAREQYF
TRBV6-6	-	TRBJ2-7	TRBD1	TGTGCCAGCAGCCCCGGACAGGGGAGCTCCTACGAGCAGTACTTC	CASSPGQGSSYEQYF
TRBV10-3	few	TRBJ2-3	-	TGTGCCATCAGTGAGTCCCGGGGGAGCTCAGATACGCAGTATTTT	CAISESRGSSDTQYF
TRBV19	-	TRBJ2-3	TRBD1	TGTGCCAGTAGTGACTTGACAGGGGAAACGCAGTATTTT	CASSDLTGETQYF
TRBV27	-	TRBJ2-2	TRBD2	TGTGCCAGCAGTTTAGCGGGAGGGGCCGGGGAGCTGTTTTTT	CASSLAGGAGELFF
TRBV5-1	few	TRBJ1-1	-	TGCGCCAGCAGCTTGTACGGAATGAACACTGAAGCTTTCTTT	CASSLYGMNTEAFF
TRBV6-1	-	TRBJ2-1	TRBD2	TGTGCCAGCAGTGCGCTTAGCGGGAGCGCGGTGGGGCGGTTCTTC	CASSALSGSAVGRFF
TRBV28	few	TRBJ2-2	-	TGTGCCAGCAGCCTAATTCCGGGACGGACGAACACCGGGGAGCTGTTTTTT	CASSLIPGRTNTGELFF
TRBV6-5	few	TRBJ1-1	TRBD1	TGTGCCAGCAGTTACTCCCCCTGGACAGGGGAGGGTATGGCTTTCTTT	CASSYSPWTGEGMAFF
TRBV4-2	-	TRBJ1-4	TRBD1	TGTGCCAGCAGCCACCAACAGGGGGGTATTGCGAGTAATGAAAAACTGTTTTTT	CASSHQQGGIASNEKLFF
TRBV29-1	few	TRBJ2-7	-	TGCAGCGTTGCAGGGGGGTCGCCCTACGAGCAGTACTTC	CSVAGGSPYEQYF
TRBV7-2	-	TRBJ1-2	-	TGTGCCAGCAGCTTAGGTTCAGGGGTTGGCTACACCTTC	CASSLGSGVGYTF
TRBV18	-	TRBJ2-7	TRBD2	TGTGCCAGCTCACCCCCCGGACTAGGAGGTTACGAGCAGTACTTC	CASSPPGLGGYEQYF
TRBV18	-	TRBJ2-7	TRBD2	TGTGCCAGCTCACAGGGAGCGGGAACCTACGAGCAGTACTTC	CASSQGAGTYEQYF
TRBV4-3	few	TRBJ2-5	-	TGCGCCAGCAGCCAAATTGGTAGCGGCCAAGAGACCCAGTACTTC	CASSQIGSGQETQYF
TRBV28	-	TRBJ2-5	-	TGTGCCAGCAGTTTTGTCAACCAAGAGACCCAGTACTTC	CASSFVNQETQYF
TRBV4-2	few	TRBJ2-2	TRBD2	TGTGCCAGCAGCCAGCCGGGACTAGCGGCGAACACCGGGGAGCTGTTTTTT	CASSQPGLAANTGELFF
TRBV28	few	TRBJ1-2	TRBD1	TGTGCCAGCAGTCTATGGACCGGTGGGACAGGGAACCGCTACACCTTC	CASSLWTGGTGNRYTF
TRBV14	-	TRBJ2-5	-	TGTGCCAGCAGCCAAAGGACAGGAGGGGAGACCCAGTACTTC	CASSQRTGGETQYF
TRBV7-2	-	TRBJ2-4	-	TGTGCCAGCAGCTTAGATATCACCCTAGCCAAAAACATTCAGTACTTC	CASSLDITLAKNIQYF